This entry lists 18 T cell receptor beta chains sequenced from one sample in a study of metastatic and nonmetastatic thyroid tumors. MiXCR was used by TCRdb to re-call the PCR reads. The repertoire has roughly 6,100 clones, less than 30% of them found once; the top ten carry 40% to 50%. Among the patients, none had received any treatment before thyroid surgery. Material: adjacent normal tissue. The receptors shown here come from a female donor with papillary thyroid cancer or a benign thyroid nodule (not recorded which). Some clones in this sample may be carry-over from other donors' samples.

The CDR3 DNA reads TGTGCCATCAGTGAGACAGGTCAGGAGCAGTACTTC. This gives the protein CAISETGQEQYF. The chain combines TRBV10-3 with TRBJ2-7; possibly TRBD1 for D (5 bases). V lost 2 bases, J lost 7 bases, and 9 bases lay in between. CDR1 is ENHRY, CDR2 SYGVKD, per germline. The CDR3 length is 12 residues.

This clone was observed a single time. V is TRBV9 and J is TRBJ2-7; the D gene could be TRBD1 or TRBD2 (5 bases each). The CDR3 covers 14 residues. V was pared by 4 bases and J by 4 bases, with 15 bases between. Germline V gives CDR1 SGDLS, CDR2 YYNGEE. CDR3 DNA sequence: TGTGCCAGCAGCCCCAGTTCCGAGGGGTACGAGCAGTACTTC. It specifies CASSPSSEGYEQYF.

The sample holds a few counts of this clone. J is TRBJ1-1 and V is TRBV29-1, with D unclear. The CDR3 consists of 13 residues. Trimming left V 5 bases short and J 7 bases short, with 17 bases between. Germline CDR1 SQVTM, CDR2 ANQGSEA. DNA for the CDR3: TGCAGCGTTTATGAATTAGCGGGTTTTGAAGCTTTCTTT. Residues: CSVYELAGFEAFF.

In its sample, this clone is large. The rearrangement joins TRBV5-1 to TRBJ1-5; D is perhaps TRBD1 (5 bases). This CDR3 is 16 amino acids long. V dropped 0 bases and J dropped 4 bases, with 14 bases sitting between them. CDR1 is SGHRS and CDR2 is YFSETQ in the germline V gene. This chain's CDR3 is CASSLGTGLGNQPQHF. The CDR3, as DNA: TGCGCCAGCAGCTTGGGCACGGGACTTGGGAATCAGCCCCAGCATTTT.

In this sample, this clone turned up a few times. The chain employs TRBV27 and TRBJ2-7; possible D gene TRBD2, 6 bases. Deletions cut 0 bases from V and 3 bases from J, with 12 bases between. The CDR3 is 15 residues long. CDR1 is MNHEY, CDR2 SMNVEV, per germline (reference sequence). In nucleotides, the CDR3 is TGTGCCAGCAGTTTATCCACCGGAGGGCTCTACGAGCAGTACTTC. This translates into CASSLSTGGLYEQYF.

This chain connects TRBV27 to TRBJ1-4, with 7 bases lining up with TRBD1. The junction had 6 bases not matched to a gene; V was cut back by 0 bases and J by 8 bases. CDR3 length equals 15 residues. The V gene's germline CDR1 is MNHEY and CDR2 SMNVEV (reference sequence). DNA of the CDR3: TGTGCCAGCAGTTTATCGGGACAGTGGAGGGAAAAACTGTTTTTT. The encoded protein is CASSLSGQWREKLFF.

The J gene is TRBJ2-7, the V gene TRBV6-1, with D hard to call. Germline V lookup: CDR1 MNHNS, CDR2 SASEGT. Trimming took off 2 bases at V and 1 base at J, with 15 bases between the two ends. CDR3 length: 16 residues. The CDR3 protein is CASSEHPSRPSYEQYF. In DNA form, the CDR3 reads TGTGCCAGCAGTGAACACCCTTCTCGACCGTCCTACGAGCAGTACTTC.

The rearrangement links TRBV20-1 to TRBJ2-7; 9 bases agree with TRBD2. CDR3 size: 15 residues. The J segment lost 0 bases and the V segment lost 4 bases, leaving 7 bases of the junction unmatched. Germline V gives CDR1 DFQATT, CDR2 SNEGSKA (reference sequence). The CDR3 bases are TGCAGTGCTAACGGCCTAGCGGGACCCTCCTACGAGCAGTACTTC. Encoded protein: CSANGLAGPSYEQYF.

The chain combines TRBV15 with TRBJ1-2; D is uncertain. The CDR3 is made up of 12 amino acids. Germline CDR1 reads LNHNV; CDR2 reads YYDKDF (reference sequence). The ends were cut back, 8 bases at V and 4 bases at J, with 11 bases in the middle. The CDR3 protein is CATLGAGYGYTF. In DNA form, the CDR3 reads TGTGCCACCCTTGGCGCCGGCTATGGCTACACCTTC.

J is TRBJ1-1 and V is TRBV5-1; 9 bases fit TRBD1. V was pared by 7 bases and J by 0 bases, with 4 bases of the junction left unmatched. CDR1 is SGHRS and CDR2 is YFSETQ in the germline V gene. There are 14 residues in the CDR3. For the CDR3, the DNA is TGCGCCAGCTCCGGACAGGGGATGAACACTGAAGCTTTCTTT. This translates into CASSGQGMNTEAFF.

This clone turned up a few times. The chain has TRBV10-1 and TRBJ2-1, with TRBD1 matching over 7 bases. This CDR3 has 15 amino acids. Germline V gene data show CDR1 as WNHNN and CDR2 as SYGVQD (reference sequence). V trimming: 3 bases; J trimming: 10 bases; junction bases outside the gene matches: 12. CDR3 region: CASSEDLSRDREQFF. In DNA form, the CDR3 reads TGCGCCAGCAGTGAAGATTTATCACGGGACAGAGAGCAGTTCTTC.

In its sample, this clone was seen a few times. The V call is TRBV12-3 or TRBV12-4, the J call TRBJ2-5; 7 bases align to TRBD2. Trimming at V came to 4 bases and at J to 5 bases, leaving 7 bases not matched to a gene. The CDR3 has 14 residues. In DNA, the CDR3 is TGTGCCAGCAGTTGGGTGGGGGGGACGGAGACCCAGTACTTC. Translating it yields CASSWVGGTETQYF.

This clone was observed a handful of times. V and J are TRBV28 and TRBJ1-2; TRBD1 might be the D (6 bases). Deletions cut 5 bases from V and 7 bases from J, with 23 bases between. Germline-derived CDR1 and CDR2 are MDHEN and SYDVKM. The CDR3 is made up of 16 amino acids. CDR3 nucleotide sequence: TGTGCCAGCAGTAACCCCCTGGCAGGGGCCGTAATTGGCTACACCTTC. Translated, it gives CASSNPLAGAVIGYTF.

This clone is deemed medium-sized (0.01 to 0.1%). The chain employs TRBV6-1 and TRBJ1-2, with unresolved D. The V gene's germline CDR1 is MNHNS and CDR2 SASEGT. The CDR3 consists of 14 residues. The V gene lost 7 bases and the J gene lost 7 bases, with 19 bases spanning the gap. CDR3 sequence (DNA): TGTGCCAGCACCCCCCCGGGAGGGATCCGTGGCTACACCTTC. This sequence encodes CASTPPGGIRGYTF.

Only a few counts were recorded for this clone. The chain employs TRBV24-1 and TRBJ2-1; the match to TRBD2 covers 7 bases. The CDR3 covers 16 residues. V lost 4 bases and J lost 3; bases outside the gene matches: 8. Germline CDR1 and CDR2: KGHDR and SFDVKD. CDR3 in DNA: TGTGCCACCAGTGAAGTGGGAGCGGGATTCTACAATGAGCAGTTCTTC. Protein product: CATSEVGAGFYNEQFF.

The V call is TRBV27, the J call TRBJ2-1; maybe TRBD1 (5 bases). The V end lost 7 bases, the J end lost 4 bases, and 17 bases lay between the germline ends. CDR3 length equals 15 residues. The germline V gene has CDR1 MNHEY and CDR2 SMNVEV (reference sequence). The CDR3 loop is CASTLTPRGYNEQFF. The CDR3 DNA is TGTGCCAGCACCCTAACACCAAGGGGTTACAATGAGCAGTTCTTC.

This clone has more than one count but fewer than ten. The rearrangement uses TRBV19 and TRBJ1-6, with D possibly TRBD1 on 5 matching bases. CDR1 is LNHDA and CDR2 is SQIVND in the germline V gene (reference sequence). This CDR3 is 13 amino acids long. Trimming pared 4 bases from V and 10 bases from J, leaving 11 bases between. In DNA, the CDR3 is TGTGCCAGTAGTAGTCCCGCAGGGTCACCCCTCCACTTT. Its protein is CASSSPAGSPLHF.

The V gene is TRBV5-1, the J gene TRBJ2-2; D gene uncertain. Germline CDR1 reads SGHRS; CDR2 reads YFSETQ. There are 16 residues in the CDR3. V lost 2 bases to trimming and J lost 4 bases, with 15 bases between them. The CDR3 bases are TGCGCCAGCAGCTTTGGCCATCGTGATCTCACCGGGGAGCTGTTTTTT. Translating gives CASSFGHRDLTGELFF. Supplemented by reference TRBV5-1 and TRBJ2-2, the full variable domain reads KAGVTQTPRYLIKTRGQQVTLSCSPISGHRSVSWYQQTPGQGLQFLFEYFSETQRNKGNFPGRFSGRQFSNSRSEMNVSTLELGDSALYLCASSFGHRDLTGELFFGEGSRLTVL.